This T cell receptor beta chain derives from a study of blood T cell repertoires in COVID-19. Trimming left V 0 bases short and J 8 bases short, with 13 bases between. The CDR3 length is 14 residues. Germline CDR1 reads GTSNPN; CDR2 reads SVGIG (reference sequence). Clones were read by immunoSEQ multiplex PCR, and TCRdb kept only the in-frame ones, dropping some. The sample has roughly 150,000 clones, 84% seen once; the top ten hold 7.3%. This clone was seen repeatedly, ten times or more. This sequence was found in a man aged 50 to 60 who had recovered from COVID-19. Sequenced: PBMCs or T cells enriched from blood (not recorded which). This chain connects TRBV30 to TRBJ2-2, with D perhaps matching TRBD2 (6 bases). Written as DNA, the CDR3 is TGTGCCTGGAGTGTTGGAGTTGGAGGGGGGGAGCTGTTTTTT. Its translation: CAWSVGVGGGELFF.